The clone carrying this TCR beta chain was found a few times. Looked up from germline, CDR1 is LNHDA and CDR2 is SQIVND (reference sequence). This CDR3 comprises 14 residues. The V gene lost 6 bases and the J gene lost 4 bases, with 15 bases spanning the gap. Profiled with immunoSEQ multiplex PCR; TCRdb holds only in-frame clones, not every one. The table has hundreds of thousands of clones, 86% seen once. The sample is drawn from a study of blood T cell repertoires in COVID-19. The specimen was peripheral blood. The chain uses TRBV19 and TRBJ1-2, with D maybe TRBD1 (6 bases). This receptor was obtained from a woman in her twenties or thirties with active or convalescent COVID-19. The CDR3 coding sequence is TGTGCCAGTAGCAACAGGGTCGAGGTCTATGGCTACACCTTC. Its protein is CASSNRVEVYGYTF.